The T cell receptor beta chain under discussion was sequenced for a study of blood T cell repertoires in COVID-19. Across the study: From T cells, B-cell-depleted T cells, or PBMCs came the material, which was cDNA or gDNA.

Generated by immunoSEQ multiplex PCR, the TCRdb table keeps only in-frame clones and is missing some. The repertoire holds 150,000 or so clones, around 87% seen once, with approximately 6.2% in the top ten. The germline CDR1 and CDR2 sequences are SGHNT and YYREEE (reference sequence). The CDR3 has 16 residues. With 4 bases removed from V and 2 bases from J, the gap between germline ends came to 16 bases. The V call is TRBV5-4, the J call TRBJ2-1, with D unresolved. The sequenced sample consisted of peripheral blood. The source of this sequence is a man older than 75 with acute or convalescent COVID-19. CDR3 region: CASSPGALYPYNEQFF. For the CDR3, the DNA is TGTGCCAGCAGCCCTGGAGCCCTATACCCCTACAATGAGCAGTTCTTC. Supplemented by reference TRBV5-4 and TRBJ2-1, the full variable domain reads ETGVTQSPTHLIKTRGQQVTLRCSSQSGHNTVSWYQQALGQGPQFIFQYYREEENGRGNFPPRFSGLQFPNYSSELNVNALELDDSALYLCASSPGALYPYNEQFFGPGTRLTVL.